The 20 T cell receptor beta chains below were found in one sample sequenced in a study of tumor-infiltrating lymphocytes in primary liver carcinoma. Co-extraction of both nucleic acids (RNA and DNA) used about 19-33 mg of unsorted bulk tissue. The template, around 540 ng total RNA, yielded TCR beta cDNA made with a constant-region primer. Sequencing libraries for TCR beta derived from three nested multiplex PCR rounds that used slightly modified ARM-PCR. Forward primers for TRBV1-TRBV30 and a C-beta reverse primer served the first two PCR rounds, at about 11 cycles each. TCRdb processed the multiplex PCR reads anew with MiXCR; each CDR3 protein has one entry. Counted here are more than 100,000 distinct CDR3 sequences, under 70% occurring once; the ten biggest clones make up over 8%. Sequenced: tumor-adjacent normal liver tissue. These receptors originate from a woman aged 60-70 years with primary liver carcinoma and hepatitis B virus infection.

On this clonotype itself: The junction does not match germline at one end; this may be a read error. V and J are TRBV28 and TRBJ2-4; D possibly corresponds to TRBD2 (6 bases). This CDR3 spans 14 amino acids. CDR1 and CDR2 from the germline V gene are MDHEN and SYDVKM. DNA of the CDR3: TGTGCTAGCAGAAATGGGGGGTCGGGAAACATTCAGTACTTC. Translating it yields CASRNGGSGNIQYF.

Notes on this clonotype: This clone may be a read error of a much larger clone one base away. This rearrangement joins TRBV19 to TRBJ1-4; D is uncertain. V lost 5 bases to trimming and J lost 15 bases, with 10 bases between them. CDR1 is LNHDA and CDR2 is SQIVND in the germline V gene (reference sequence). The CDR3 has 10 amino acids. CDR3 amino acids: CASSRRGVFF. The DNA of the CDR3 is TGTGCCAGTAGTCGACGGGGAGTGTTTTTT.

This clonotype was found a few times. This clone may be a read error of a much larger clone one base away. The chain links TRBV29-1 to TRBJ2-1; no firm D call. Germline V gene lookup returns CDR1 SQVTM and CDR2 ANQGSEA. The CDR3 spans 14 residues. CDR3 region: CGVDGYRTHGEQFF. CDR3 sequence (DNA): TGCGGCGTTGATGGATATCGAACCCACGGAGAGCAGTTCTTC.

With regard to this clonotype: One end of the junction is discordant with germline, which a read error may explain. This chain uses TRBV6-6 with TRBJ1-1, with unresolved D. The CDR3 is 11 amino acids. From germline, CDR1 is MNHNY and CDR2 SVGAGI (reference sequence). CDR3 protein: CASNLSTEAFF. CDR3 DNA sequence: TGTGCTAGCAATTTAAGTACTGAAGCTTTCTTT.

Regarding this clonotype: It may be a read error: a sequence one base away is much more abundant. J is TRBJ2-1 and V is TRBV29-1, with TRBD2 identical over 9 bases. The CDR3 covers 12 residues. The germline gives CDR1 SQVTM, CDR2 ANQGSEA. CDR3 in amino acids: CSATTSGHELFF. The DNA of the CDR3 is TGCAGCGCTACGACTAGCGGTCATGAGCTGTTCTTC.

For this clonotype: Since the CDR3 does not end with the conserved phenylalanine or tryptophan, this likely comes from a read error. This chain joins TRBV29-1 and TRBJ2-2; 11 nucleotides agree with TRBD1. The ends lost 6 bases at V and 5 bases at J; junction bases unmatched: 11. Germline V gene data show CDR1 as SQVTM and CDR2 as ANQGSEA. This CDR3 region has 16 residues. CDR3 in DNA: TGCAGCGTAGGACAGGGGGCGCGGTTAAGTACCGGGGAGCTGTTTTCT. Its translation: CSVGQGARLSTGELFS.

The chain uses TRBV11-3 and TRBJ2-7, with D perhaps matching TRBD2 (6 bases). Germline values: CDR1 SGHNT, CDR2 YENEEA. V lost 8 bases and J lost 7, with 18 bases in between. The CDR3 loop spans 13 amino acids. The chain's CDR3 is CASLVAGSGEQYF. Written as DNA, the CDR3 is TGTGCCAGCTTAGTGGCCGGGAGTGGAGAGCAGTACTTC.

Comment on this clonotype: An end of the junction differs from the germline gene, which may be a read error. The rearrangement uses TRBV11-2 and TRBJ2-4, with 7 bases lining up with TRBD2. Germline assignment: CDR1 SGHAT and CDR2 FQNNGV. The CDR3 consists of 12 residues. CDR3 nucleotide sequence: TGTGCCAACAGCTTGGGGGGGAACATTGAGTACTTC. This translates into CANSLGGNIEYF.

V and J are TRBV5-1 and TRBJ2-3, with TRBD2 as a possible D gene (6 bases). CDR1 is SGHRS, CDR2 YFSETQ, per germline. This CDR3 contains 18 residues. V lost 0 bases to trimming and J lost 3 bases, with 20 bases between them. CDR3 coding DNA: TGCGCCAGCAGCTTGGGGACAACACCCTCCGCGGGGACAGATACGCAGTATTTT. It is translated as CASSLGTTPSAGTDTQYF.

This clonotype was counted ten times or more. The chain carries TRBV12-3 or TRBV12-4 and TRBJ2-1, with 13 bases identical to TRBD2. CDR3 size: 16 residues. Trimming at V came to 5 bases and at J to 8 bases, leaving 9 bases not matched to a gene. CDR3 DNA: TGTGCCAGCAGTCCACTAGCGGGAGGGCCCAGGTATGAGCAGTTCTTC. This codes for CASSPLAGGPRYEQFF.

In this sample, this clonotype is medium-sized. The V and J genes are TRBV29-1 and TRBJ2-3, with D perhaps being TRBD1 or TRBD2 (5 bases each). This CDR3 is built from 12 residues. The V gene's germline CDR1 is SQVTM and CDR2 ANQGSEA. With 6 bases removed from V and 4 bases from J, the gap between germline ends came to 11 bases. CDR3 sequence reads: CSVAVGADTQYF. CDR3 bases: TGCAGCGTGGCAGTGGGGGCAGATACGCAGTATTTT.

This clonotype was picked up many times. The J gene is TRBJ1-2, the V gene TRBV28, with D hard to call. Per germline, CDR1 MDHEN and CDR2 SYDVKM. The V and J ends lost 8 bases and 3 bases respectively, with 13 bases between them. The CDR3 is 13 amino acids. The CDR3 sequence: CASGREGYYGYTF. The CDR3 nucleotides read TGTGCCAGCGGACGGGAAGGGTACTATGGCTACACCTTC.

The chain links TRBV11-2 to TRBJ2-3; either TRBD1 or TRBD2 may fit D (5 bases each). The CDR3 sequence is 14 residues long. Between the trimmed V and J ends, which lost 5 bases and 6 bases, there was a span of 15 bases. In germline, CDR1 is SGHAT, CDR2 FQNNGV. The CDR3 nucleotides read TGTGCCAGCAGCCACGAATTGGGGACGGATACGCAGTATTTT. Residues: CASSHELGTDTQYF.

A remark on this clonotype: A much larger clone differs by one base, so this may be a read error. This chain links TRBV7-9 with TRBJ2-4; D uncertain. V lost 2 bases, J lost 0 bases, and 14 bases lay in between. The CDR3 sequence is 17 residues long. CDR1 SEHNR and CDR2 FQNEAQ come from the germline V gene (reference sequence). CDR3 protein: CASSLWRPSRAKNIQYF. The CDR3 nucleotides read TGTGCCAGCAGCTTATGGAGACCTAGTAGAGCCAAAAACATTCAGTACTTC. Supplemented by reference TRBV7-9 and TRBJ2-4, the full variable domain reads DTGVSQNPRHKITKRGQNVTFRCDPISEHNRLYWYRQTLGQGPEFLTYFQNEAQLEKSRLLSDRFSAERPKGSFSTLEIQRTEQGDSAMYLCASSLWRPSRAKNIQYFGAGTRLSVL.

The chain employs TRBV7-9 and TRBJ2-2, with TRBD2 identical over 11 bases. Germline V gene sequence: CDR1 SEHNR, CDR2 FQNEAQ (reference sequence). There are 17 residues in the CDR3. V gave up 5 bases and J gave up 2 bases; unmatched junction bases: 7. CDR3 nucleotides: TGTGCCAGCAGCCCGGCTAGCGGGAGGATCAACACCGGGGAGCTGTTTTTT. Amino acid sequence: CASSPASGRINTGELFF.

Comment on this clonotype: This may be a read error, as it is one base from a much larger clone. The chain carries TRBV29-1 and TRBJ1-1; weak D call: TRBD1 (5 bases). CDR3 length: 13 amino acids. The germline V and J ends were trimmed by 8 bases and 0 bases, with 13 bases remaining between them. Per germline, CDR1 SQVTM and CDR2 ANQGSEA. The CDR3 is CSIAETVNTEAFF. DNA for the CDR3: TGCAGCATTGCCGAGACAGTGAACACTGAAGCTTTCTTT.

The gene calls are TRBV29-1 and TRBJ1-5, with 8 bases that match TRBD1. This CDR3 is built from 11 residues. Looked up from germline, CDR1 is SQVTM and CDR2 is ANQGSEA. Written as DNA, the CDR3 is TGCTTCGGACAGGGCGGTCAGCCCCAGCATTTT. Its protein is CFGQGGQPQHF.

In this sample, this clonotype turned up many times. The CDR3 reads CSVADRETQYF. The DNA for the CDR3 is TGCAGCGTTGCCGACAGGGAGACCCAGTACTTC. The gene calls are TRBV29-1 and TRBJ2-5, with TRBD1 as a possible D gene (6 bases). Trimming cost V 4 bases and J 5 bases, with 8 bases left between them. Germline V gene sequence: CDR1 SQVTM, CDR2 ANQGSEA. This CDR3 has 11 amino acids.

This clonotype was seen a handful of times. The V gene is TRBV28, the J gene TRBJ2-7; D call uncertain. This CDR3 has 11 residues. Trimming pared 6 bases from V and 7 bases from J, leaving 10 bases between. CDR1 and CDR2 (germline): MDHEN, SYDVKM. The CDR3 DNA is TGTGCCAGCAGCCCCCCCGGGGAGCAGTACTTC. Translation: CASSPPGEQYF.

A word on this clonotype: The junction shows a germline mismatch at one end, possibly a read error. CDR3 bases: TGTACCAGCAGCTGGACTAGCGGAGCTGAGCAGTTCTTC. Translation: CTSSWTSGAEQFF. The chain employs TRBV11-2 and TRBJ2-1; 10 bases match TRBD2. The CDR3 length is 13 residues. Germline V gives CDR1 SGHAT, CDR2 FQNNGV.